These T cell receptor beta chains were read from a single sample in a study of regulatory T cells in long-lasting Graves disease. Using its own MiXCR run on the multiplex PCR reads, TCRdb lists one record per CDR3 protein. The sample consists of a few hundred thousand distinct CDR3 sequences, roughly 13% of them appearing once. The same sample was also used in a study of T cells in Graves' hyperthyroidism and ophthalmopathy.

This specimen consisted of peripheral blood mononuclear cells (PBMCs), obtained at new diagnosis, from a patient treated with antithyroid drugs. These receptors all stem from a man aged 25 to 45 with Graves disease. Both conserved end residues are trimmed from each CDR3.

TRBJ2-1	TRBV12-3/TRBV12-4	ASSQPDRGTYNEQF
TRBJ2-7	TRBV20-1	SARLAGNYYEQY
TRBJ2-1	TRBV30	AWEDHSGNGQF
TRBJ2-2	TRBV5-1	ASSLELGVHTGELF
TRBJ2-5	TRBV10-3	AISATSETDGETQY
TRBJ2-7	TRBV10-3	AISDLAGAYEQY
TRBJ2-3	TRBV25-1	ATREGGTDTQY
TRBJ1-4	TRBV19	ASSTPREKLF
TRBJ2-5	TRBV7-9	ASSSPGEGETQY
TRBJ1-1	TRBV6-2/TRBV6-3	ASRIRIEINTEAF
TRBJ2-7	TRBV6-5	ASSSRSGGSYEQY
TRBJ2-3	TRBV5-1	ASSLMTGSTDTQY
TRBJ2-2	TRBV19	ATIPGGLNTGELF
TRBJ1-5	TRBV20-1	SARVGGNQPQH
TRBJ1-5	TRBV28	ASHNQPQH
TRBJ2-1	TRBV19	ASSPPRGGTPREQF
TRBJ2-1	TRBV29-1	SVEAPERESYNEQF
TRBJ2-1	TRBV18	ASSPPGSSYNEQF
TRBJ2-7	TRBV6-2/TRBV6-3	ASSYSGSGRREQY
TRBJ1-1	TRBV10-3	AISERDRGSTEAF